The 14 T cell receptor beta chains below all came from one sample that was sequenced in a study of control samples from healthy donors and cancer patients. TCRdb keeps only in-frame clones here, not all; method: immunoSEQ multiplex PCR. The sample has approximately 150,000 clones, about 90% seen once; the top ten hold about 1.7%. The sample comprised blood. All receptors derive from a young man in good health.

The genes are TRBV5-4 and TRBJ1-3; D is unclear. V was pared by 0 bases and J by 0 bases, with 7 bases between. CDR3 length equals 15 residues. The germline CDR1 and CDR2 sequences are SGHNT and YYREEE (reference sequence). The CDR3 region is CASSLDGHSGNTIYF. The CDR3 DNA reads TGTGCCAGCAGCTTGGATGGTCACTCTGGAAACACCATATATTTT.

This clone appeared a single time. The chain uses TRBV28 and TRBJ2-7; 8 bases line up with TRBD1. Germline CDR1 reads MDHEN; CDR2 reads SYDVKM. Unmatched junction bases numbered 0, after V lost 5 bases and J lost 3 bases. This CDR3 has 12 amino acids. In DNA, the CDR3 is TGTGCCAGCAGTACAGGGGGCTACGAGCAGTACTTC. Translation gives CASSTGGYEQYF.

V and J are TRBV21-1 and TRBJ1-2. TRBV21-1 is termed a pseudogene. CDR3 size: 19 residues. CDR3 region: CASSKIREAVLRDDYGYTF. The CDR3 region has the DNA TGTGCCAGCAGCAAAATACGGGAGGCAGTCTTAAGGGATGACTATGGCTACACCTTC.

This clone appeared a single time. The chain has TRBV27 and TRBJ2-7; 8 bases line up with TRBD1. Germline V CDR1 and CDR2: MNHEY, SMNVEV (reference sequence). The CDR3 is 14 residues long. Germline trimming cut 6 bases from V and 2 bases from J; bases unmatched to any gene: 6. The CDR3 is CASRGRGQAYEQYF. The CDR3, as DNA: TGTGCCAGCAGGGGAAGGGGACAGGCCTACGAGCAGTACTTC.

The rearrangement joins TRBV18 to TRBJ1-3; TRBD1 agrees at 10 bases. The germline gives CDR1 KGHSH, CDR2 LQKENI. Trimming cost V 3 bases and J 4 bases; bases outside gene matches: 9. The CDR3 runs to 17 residues. The CDR3 spells CASSPPGQGSSGNTIYF. The CDR3 DNA follows: TGTGCCAGCTCACCTCCGGGACAGGGGAGTTCGGGAAACACCATATATTTT.

The CDR3 here is CASSYSNEQFF. CDR3 in DNA: TGCGCCAGCAGCTACAGCAATGAGCAGTTCTTC. The chain links TRBV5-1 to TRBJ2-1; D not resolved. The V end lost 3 bases, the J end lost 6 bases, and 4 bases lay between the germline ends. Looked up from germline, CDR1 is SGHRS and CDR2 is YFSETQ. The CDR3 consists of 11 residues.

The rearrangement links TRBV30 to TRBJ2-1; tentatively, D is TRBD1 (6 bases). Germline lookup yields CDR1 GTSNPN and CDR2 SVGIG (reference sequence). The CDR3 loop spans 12 amino acids. The germline V and J ends were trimmed by 5 bases and 4 bases, with 9 bases remaining between them. The CDR3 nucleotides are TGTGCCTGGGTTGGACAGTACAATGAGCAGTTCTTC. Protein sequence: CAWVGQYNEQFF.

The J gene is TRBJ2-7, the V gene TRBV2, with 8 positions matching TRBD1. There are 14 residues in the CDR3. Germline CDR1 SNHLY, CDR2 FYNNEI. The junction had 5 bases not matched to a gene; V was cut back by 5 bases and J by 2 bases. In DNA form, the CDR3 reads TGTGCCAGCAGTATAGGACAGGGCCCCTACGAGCAGTACTTC. This translates into CASSIGQGPYEQYF.

The gene calls are TRBV10-3 and TRBJ2-3; D unclear. V was cut by 4 bases and J by 5 bases, with 10 bases left in between. CDR1 is ENHRY and CDR2 is SYGVKD in the germline V gene. The CDR3 contains 13 residues. The CDR3 reads CAISVGTGDTQYF. For the CDR3, the DNA is TGTGCCATCAGTGTAGGTACTGGAGATACGCAGTATTTT.

This chain links TRBV27 with TRBJ2-7; 9 positions agree with TRBD1. The CDR3 contains 14 residues. The V gene end was trimmed by 6 bases and the J gene end by 2 bases; junction bases not matched to a gene: 5. In germline, CDR1 is MNHEY, CDR2 SMNVEV (reference sequence). The CDR3 nucleotides read TGTGCCAGCAGGCACCGACAGGGGGCCTACGAGCAGTACTTC. It encodes CASRHRQGAYEQYF.

CDR3 loop: CASSLSVEQYF. The DNA for the CDR3 is TGTGCCAGCAGCTTGTCAGTCGAGCAGTACTTC. J is TRBJ2-7 and V is TRBV5-6; D not resolved. Trimming cost V 1 base and J 6 bases, with 5 bases left between them. The length of the CDR3 is 11 residues. The germline V gene encodes CDR1 SGHDT and CDR2 YYEEEE.

The chain joins TRBV6-2 or TRBV6-3 to TRBJ1-6, with D maybe TRBD1 (5 bases). Trimming pared 7 bases from V and 4 bases from J, leaving 11 bases between. Germline assignment: CDR1 MNHEY and CDR2 SVGEGT. There are 14 residues in the CDR3. CDR3 in amino acids: CASTPAGYNSPLHF. CDR3 nucleotides: TGTGCCAGCACCCCGGCAGGGTATAATTCACCCCTCCACTTT.

The chain combines TRBV15 with TRBJ1-1; the D gene is possibly TRBD1 (6 bases). The V gene lost 0 bases and the J gene lost 3 bases, with 11 bases spanning the gap. This CDR3 comprises 15 residues. Germline values: CDR1 LNHNV, CDR2 YYDKDF (reference sequence). The CDR3 here is CATSRDGGGDTEAFF. The CDR3 DNA is TGTGCCACCAGCAGAGATGGAGGGGGGGACACTGAAGCTTTCTTT.

The count of this clone is one. The V gene is TRBV6-2 or TRBV6-3, the J gene TRBJ2-7, with D hard to call. Germline values: CDR1 MNHEY, CDR2 SVGEGT. The V and J ends lost 6 bases and 3 bases respectively, with 21 bases between them. The CDR3 spans 16 residues. DNA of the CDR3: TGTGCCAGCAGACCTAGGTCCTCAGGAGTAAACTACGAGCAGTACTTC. Translated, it gives CASRPRSSGVNYEQYF.